The clone carrying this T cell receptor beta chain occurred a few times. TCRdb analysed the RT-PCR reads with MiXCR anew, one entry per CDR3 protein. Here the sample spans hundreds of thousands of distinct CDR3 sequences, 12% to 15% being singletons. V trimming: 6 bases; J trimming: 6 bases; junction bases outside the gene matches: 11. Per germline, CDR1 DFQATT and CDR2 SNEGSKA (reference sequence). The CDR3 has 13 residues. This clonotype was sampled from a female donor in good health, serving as a healthy control. The J gene is TRBJ2-7, the V gene TRBV20-1, with 7 bases that match TRBD2. Sequenced sample: memory CD4+ T cells from blood. CDR3 sequence: CSAPRLAGAEQYF. The CDR3 bases are TGCAGTGCGCCGAGACTAGCAGGAGCCGAGCAGTACTTC.